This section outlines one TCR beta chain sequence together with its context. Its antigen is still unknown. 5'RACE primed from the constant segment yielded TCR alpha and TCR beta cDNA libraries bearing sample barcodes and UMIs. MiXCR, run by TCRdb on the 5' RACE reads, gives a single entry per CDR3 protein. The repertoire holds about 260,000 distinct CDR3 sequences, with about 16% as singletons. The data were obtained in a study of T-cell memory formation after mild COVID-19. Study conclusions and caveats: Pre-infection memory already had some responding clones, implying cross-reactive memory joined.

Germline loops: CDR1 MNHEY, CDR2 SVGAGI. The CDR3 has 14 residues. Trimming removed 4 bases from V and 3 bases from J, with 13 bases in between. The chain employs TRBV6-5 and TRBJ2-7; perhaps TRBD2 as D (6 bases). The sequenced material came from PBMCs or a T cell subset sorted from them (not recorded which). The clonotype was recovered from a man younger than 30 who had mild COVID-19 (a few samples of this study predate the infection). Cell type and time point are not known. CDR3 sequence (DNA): TGTGCCAGCAGTTCCGGACGGGGGAACTACGAGCAGTACTTC. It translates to CASSSGRGNYEQYF.